The clone carrying this TCR beta chain is medium-sized within its sample. Its antigen is undetermined. Memory CD4+ cells were defined as CD4+CD45RO+CD25-. Study conclusions and caveats: The larger-cohort validation was restricted to a single TCR beta V-J rearrangement rather than whole repertoires.

CDR1 and CDR2 from the germline V gene are DFQATT and SNEGSKA (reference sequence). Between the trimmed V and J ends, which lost 6 bases and 0 bases, there was a span of 12 bases. The CDR3 contains 14 residues. TCRdb redid the calling of the 5' RACE reads with MiXCR, one entry per CDR3 protein. This sample yields roughly 5,300 distinct CDR3 sequences, of which 52% are seen a single time; over 3.5% belongs to the top ten. The clonotype comes from a female donor with breast cancer. The sequenced material came from memory CD4+ T cells sorted from blood. Subset here: memory CD4+ T cells, CD4+CD45RO+CD25-. The rearrangement joins TRBV20-1 to TRBJ1-3; D not certain. The chain's CDR3 is CSALDGHSGNTIYF. CDR3 sequence (DNA): TGCAGTGCGTTAGACGGCCACTCTGGAAACACCATATATTTT.